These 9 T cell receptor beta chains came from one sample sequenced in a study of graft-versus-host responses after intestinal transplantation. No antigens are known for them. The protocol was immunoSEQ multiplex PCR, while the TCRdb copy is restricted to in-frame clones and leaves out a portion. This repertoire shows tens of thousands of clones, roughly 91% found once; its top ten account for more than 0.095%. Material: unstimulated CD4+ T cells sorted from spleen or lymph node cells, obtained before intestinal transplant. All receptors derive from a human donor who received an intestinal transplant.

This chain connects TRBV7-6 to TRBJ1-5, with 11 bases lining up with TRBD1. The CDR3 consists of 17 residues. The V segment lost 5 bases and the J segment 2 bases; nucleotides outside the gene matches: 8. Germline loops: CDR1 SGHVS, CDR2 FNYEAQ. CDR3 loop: CASSPGTGGYRNQPQHF. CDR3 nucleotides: TGTGCCAGCAGCCCTGGGACAGGGGGGTATCGCAATCAGCCCCAGCATTTT.

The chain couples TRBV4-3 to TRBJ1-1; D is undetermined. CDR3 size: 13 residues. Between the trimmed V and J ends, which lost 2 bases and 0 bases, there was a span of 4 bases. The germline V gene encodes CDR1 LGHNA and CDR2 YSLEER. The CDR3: CASSQTMNTEAFF. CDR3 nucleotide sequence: TGCGCCAGCAGCCAAACAATGAACACTGAAGCTTTCTTT.

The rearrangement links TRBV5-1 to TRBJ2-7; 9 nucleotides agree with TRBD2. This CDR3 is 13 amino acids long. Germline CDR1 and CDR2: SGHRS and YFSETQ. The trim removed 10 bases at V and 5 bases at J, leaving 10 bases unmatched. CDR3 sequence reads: CASRGREGDEQYF. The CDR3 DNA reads TGCGCCTCCCGAGGGCGGGAGGGAGACGAGCAGTACTTC.

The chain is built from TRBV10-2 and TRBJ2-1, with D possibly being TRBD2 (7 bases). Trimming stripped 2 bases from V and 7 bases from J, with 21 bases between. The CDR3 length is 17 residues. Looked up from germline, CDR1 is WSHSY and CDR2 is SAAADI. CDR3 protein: CASSERGAYNRSNEQFF. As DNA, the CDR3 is TGCGCCAGCAGTGAGCGGGGGGCCTACAACCGGAGTAATGAGCAGTTCTTC.

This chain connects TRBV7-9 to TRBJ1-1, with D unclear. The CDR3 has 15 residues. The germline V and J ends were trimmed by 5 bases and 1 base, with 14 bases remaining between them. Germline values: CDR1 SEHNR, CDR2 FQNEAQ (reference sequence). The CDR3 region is CASSQLKHRNTEAFF. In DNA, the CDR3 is TGTGCCAGCAGCCAACTTAAACACAGGAACACTGAAGCTTTCTTT. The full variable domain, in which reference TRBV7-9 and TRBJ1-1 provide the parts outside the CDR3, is DTGVSQNPRHKITKRGQNVTFRCDPISEHNRLYWYRQTLGQGPEFLTYFQNEAQLEKSRLLSDRFSAERPKGSFSTLEIQRTEQGDSAMYLCASSQLKHRNTEAFFGQGTRLTVV.

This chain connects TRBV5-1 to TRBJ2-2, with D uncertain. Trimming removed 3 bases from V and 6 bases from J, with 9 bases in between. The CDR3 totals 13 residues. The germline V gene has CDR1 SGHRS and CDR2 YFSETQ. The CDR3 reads CASSYPVAGELFF. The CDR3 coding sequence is TGCGCCAGCAGCTACCCGGTCGCCGGGGAGCTGTTTTTT. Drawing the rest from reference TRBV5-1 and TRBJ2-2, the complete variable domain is KAGVTQTPRYLIKTRGQQVTLSCSPISGHRSVSWYQQTPGQGLQFLFEYFSETQRNKGNFPGRFSGRQFSNSRSEMNVSTLELGDSALYLCASSYPVAGELFFGEGSRLTVL.

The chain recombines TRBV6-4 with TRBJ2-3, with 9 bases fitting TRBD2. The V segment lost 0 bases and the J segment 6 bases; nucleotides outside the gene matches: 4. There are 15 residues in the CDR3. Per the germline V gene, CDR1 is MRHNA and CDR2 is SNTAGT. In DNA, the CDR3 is TGTGCCAGCAGTGACTCAGCGGGGGGCCAGGATACGCAGTATTTT. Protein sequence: CASSDSAGGQDTQYF.

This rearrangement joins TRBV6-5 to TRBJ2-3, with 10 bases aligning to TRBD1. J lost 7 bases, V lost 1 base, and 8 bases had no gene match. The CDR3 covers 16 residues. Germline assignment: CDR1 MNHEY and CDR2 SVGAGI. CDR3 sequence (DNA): TGTGCCAGCAGTTACTTTGCGGGACAGGGGCCCAATACGCAGTATTTT. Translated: CASSYFAGQGPNTQYF.

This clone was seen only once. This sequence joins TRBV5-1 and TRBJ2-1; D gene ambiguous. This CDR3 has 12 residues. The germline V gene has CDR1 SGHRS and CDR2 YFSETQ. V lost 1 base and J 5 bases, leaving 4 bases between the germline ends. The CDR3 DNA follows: TGCGCCAGCAGCTTGTCGGACAATGAGCAGTTCTTC. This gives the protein CASSLSDNEQFF.